The rows below give T cell receptor beta chains drawn from one sample of a study of shared clonotypes between healthy human individuals. Profiling relied on immunoSEQ multiplex PCR, and the TCRdb table lists in-frame clones only, not all of them. The data show over 2 million clones, 95% seen once. The sample consisted of naive CD4+ T cells sorted from blood. The receptors come from a man younger than 35 in good health. CDR3s leave out the opening cysteine and the closing phenylalanine or tryptophan. Rows give clone size only sometimes, using once, few, many, or a class for an expanded clone.

v_gene: TRBV28
abundance: -
j_gene: TRBJ1-5
CDR3aa: ASSSPGGDQPQH

v_gene: TRBV9
abundance: -
j_gene: TRBJ2-1
CDR3aa: ASSVASRGGSYNEQF

v_gene: TRBV5-1
abundance: -
j_gene: TRBJ2-7
CDR3aa: ASSESGYEQY

v_gene: TRBV18
abundance: -
j_gene: TRBJ2-6
CDR3aa: ASSPLTVTGANVLT

v_gene: TRBV7-2
abundance: -
j_gene: TRBJ1-4
CDR3aa: ASSLTGGTNEKLF

v_gene: TRBV4-2
abundance: -
j_gene: TRBJ1-2
CDR3aa: ASSQGGGGKVSGYT

v_gene: TRBV28
abundance: -
j_gene: TRBJ1-5
CDR3aa: ASSFGDRVNQPQH

v_gene: TRBV5-1
abundance: -
j_gene: TRBJ2-2
CDR3aa: ASKGTRLNTGELF

v_gene: TRBV2
abundance: -
j_gene: TRBJ1-2
CDR3aa: ASSGANYGYT

v_gene: TRBV5-1
abundance: -
j_gene: TRBJ2-5
CDR3aa: ASSLRTGRGFRETQY

v_gene: TRBV12-5
abundance: -
j_gene: TRBJ2-1
CDR3aa: ASVGGSSYNEQF

v_gene: TRBV7-9
abundance: once
j_gene: TRBJ2-5
CDR3aa: ASSLLVAGGQQETQY

v_gene: TRBV7-2
abundance: few
j_gene: TRBJ1-6
CDR3aa: ASSFVYNSPLH

v_gene: TRBV7-8
abundance: -
j_gene: TRBJ1-5
CDR3aa: ASTLQLNQPQH

v_gene: TRBV7-2
abundance: once
j_gene: TRBJ2-7
CDR3aa: ASSSQAGTSIYEQY

v_gene: TRBV25-1
abundance: -
j_gene: TRBJ2-7
CDR3aa: ASSGNRGFPYEQY

v_gene: TRBV4-3
abundance: -
j_gene: TRBJ2-2
CDR3aa: ASSQETPTWSGRATGELF

v_gene: TRBV28
abundance: -
j_gene: TRBJ2-7
CDR3aa: ASSLLPYEQY

v_gene: TRBV7-9
abundance: -
j_gene: TRBJ1-6
CDR3aa: ASTSNGVSSYNSPLH

v_gene: TRBV30
abundance: -
j_gene: TRBJ1-5
CDR3aa: ACQKGAGLNQPQH

v_gene: TRBV29-1
abundance: -
j_gene: TRBJ1-4
CDR3aa: SVEVFKREKLF

v_gene: TRBV7-9
abundance: -
j_gene: TRBJ2-7
CDR3aa: ASIEGETYEQY

v_gene: TRBV30
abundance: few
j_gene: TRBJ2-7
CDR3aa: AWSIGGTPIYEQY

v_gene: TRBV5-1
abundance: -
j_gene: TRBJ2-1
CDR3aa: ASSLRRSSYNEQF

v_gene: TRBV2
abundance: -
j_gene: TRBJ2-2
CDR3aa: ASLKAGSNTGELF

v_gene: TRBV7-9
abundance: -
j_gene: TRBJ2-1
CDR3aa: ASSGLAGGFNEQF

v_gene: TRBV6-1
abundance: -
j_gene: TRBJ2-1
CDR3aa: ASSEPGVSYNEQF

v_gene: TRBV6-6
abundance: -
j_gene: TRBJ2-7
CDR3aa: ASSTNYEQY

v_gene: TRBV9
abundance: once
j_gene: TRBJ1-1
CDR3aa: ASSPEQGADEAF

v_gene: TRBV5-1
abundance: -
j_gene: TRBJ2-3
CDR3aa: ASSLSGPSTDTQY

v_gene: TRBV5-1
abundance: -
j_gene: TRBJ2-1
CDR3aa: ASSLDSGRANEQF

v_gene: TRBV5-1
abundance: -
j_gene: TRBJ1-2
CDR3aa: ASSPGTASNYGYT

v_gene: TRBV4-3
abundance: -
j_gene: TRBJ2-1
CDR3aa: ASSQSWEYNEQF

v_gene: TRBV19
abundance: -
j_gene: TRBJ1-5
CDR3aa: ASSIVVFQPQH

v_gene: TRBV6-1
abundance: -
j_gene: TRBJ2-5
CDR3aa: ASSRTRETQY

v_gene: TRBV28
abundance: -
j_gene: TRBJ2-1
CDR3aa: ASSSAGTGDNEQF

v_gene: TRBV5-1
abundance: once
j_gene: TRBJ1-1
CDR3aa: ASSPTAGLNTEAF

v_gene: TRBV9
abundance: once
j_gene: TRBJ1-4
CDR3aa: ASSARGWAGEKLF

v_gene: TRBV6-6
abundance: once
j_gene: TRBJ2-5
CDR3aa: ASSYSMIETQY

v_gene: TRBV6-6
abundance: -
j_gene: TRBJ2-5
CDR3aa: ASRTREDQY

v_gene: TRBV29-1
abundance: -
j_gene: TRBJ2-1
CDR3aa: SVSRTSGRAGEQF

v_gene: TRBV6-5
abundance: -
j_gene: TRBJ2-7
CDR3aa: ASSYSTGGHYEQY

v_gene: TRBV5-1
abundance: once
j_gene: TRBJ2-7
CDR3aa: ASSVLGAAGEQY

v_gene: TRBV5-5
abundance: -
j_gene: TRBJ2-7
CDR3aa: ASSRANEQY

v_gene: TRBV13
abundance: -
j_gene: TRBJ2-6
CDR3aa: ASSLVELGDSGANVLT

v_gene: TRBV6-5
abundance: once
j_gene: TRBJ1-2
CDR3aa: ASSYSGGQGYGYT

v_gene: TRBV5-6
abundance: -
j_gene: TRBJ2-4
CDR3aa: ASSYDRYLAKNIQY

v_gene: TRBV6-6
abundance: -
j_gene: TRBJ2-7
CDR3aa: ASSPRAPLYEQY

v_gene: TRBV9
abundance: -
j_gene: TRBJ2-3
CDR3aa: ASSVQDKGKGTQY

v_gene: TRBV7-2
abundance: -
j_gene: TRBJ2-2
CDR3aa: ASSSRVSIMNTGELF

v_gene: TRBV5-1
abundance: -
j_gene: TRBJ1-2
CDR3aa: ASNLEAGSSGYT

v_gene: TRBV18
abundance: few
j_gene: TRBJ2-7
CDR3aa: ASSPPGQGSYEQY